The next 27 T cell receptor beta chains were all read from a single sample in a study of T cell clonality in common variable immunodeficiency. Their recognized antigens are unknown. Produced via immunoSEQ multiplex PCR; TCRdb's table is partial and in-frame only. This repertoire lists over 30,000 clones without singletons; around 28% sits in the top ten. Notes on the study in general: In common variable immunodeficiency, TCR beta chains reportedly carried fewer deletions and N-nucleotide insertions.

Sequencing used peripheral blood mononuclear cells. The receptors originated from a human donor with common variable immunodeficiency.

In its sample, this clone was seen many times. The missing CDR3 end, 3 residues past where the read stops, is filled in from the germline J gene. V gene TRBV19 combines with J gene TRBJ2-7; 7 bases are shared with TRBD1. CDR1 is LNHDA and CDR2 is SQIVND in the germline V gene (reference sequence). J lost 2 bases, V lost 3 bases, and 4 bases had no gene match. This CDR3 is built from 14 residues. CDR3 sequence: CASSITGAPYEQYF. CDR3 DNA (partial): TGTGCCAGTAGTATCACAGGGGCTCCCTACGAG.

On this clone: Read data end 3 residues before the CDR3 end; the end is taken from the germline J gene. The genes are TRBV5-1 and TRBJ2-7; 15 bases map to TRBD2. The CDR3 contains 16 residues. The V segment lost 3 bases and the J segment 6 bases; nucleotides outside the gene matches: 7. From germline, CDR1 is SGHRS and CDR2 YFSETQ. Incomplete CDR3 DNA: TGCGCCAGCAGCTCAACGGGACTAGCGGGAGGCCGCGAG. Translation: CASSSTGLAGGRE. The complete CDR3 sequence is CASSSTGLAGGREQYF.

This clone was counted at least ten times. The CDR3 end falls 3 residues outside the read, so it is completed with the germline J gene. The genes are TRBV2 and TRBJ2-1, with unresolved D. CDR1 and CDR2 (germline): SNHLY, FYNNEI. Trimming left V 7 bases short and J 4 bases short, with 14 bases between. The CDR3 spans 14 residues. The CDR3 DNA, read in part, is TGTGCCAGCACGGAAGGAGACTTTTACAATGAG. Amino acid sequence: CASTEGDFYNE. The CDR3 in full is CASTEGDFYNEQFF.

Of note for this clone: The CDR3 is cut off 3 residues early in the read; its end comes from the germline J gene. The rearrangement uses TRBV19 and TRBJ2-7; D is uncertain. This CDR3 is built from 14 residues. CDR1 and CDR2 (germline): LNHDA, SQIVND (reference sequence). V lost 3 bases, J lost 0 bases, and 9 bases lay in between. The DNA read from the CDR3 is TGTGCCAGTAGTATTGAGCGAGCCTCCTACGAG. Its translation: CASSIERASYE. The entire CDR3 sequence reads CASSIERASYEQYF.

This clone was observed at least ten times. The read falls 3 residues short of the CDR3 end, and the missing part is taken from the germline J gene. The J gene is TRBJ1-5, the V gene TRBV5-6, with no clear D. CDR1 and CDR2 from the germline V gene are SGHDT and YYEEEE. The CDR3 has 13 residues. Trimming removed 2 bases from V and 4 bases from J, with 7 bases in between. The CDR3 DNA, read in part, is TGTGCCAGCAGCTTTGGAGGGAATCAGCCC. Its translation is CASSFGGNQP. Given in full, the CDR3 is CASSFGGNQPQHF.

CDR3 protein: CASSSDRGGEKLFF. The CDR3 bases that were read are TGTGCCAGCAGCTCGGACAGGGGCGGCGAAAAA. The chain carries TRBV7-9 and TRBJ1-4; 9 bases agree with TRBD1. The read is 3 residues too short to cover the CDR3 end, so that end is filled in from the germline J gene. CDR1 is SEHNR and CDR2 is FQNEAQ in the germline V gene (reference sequence). V was pared by 4 bases and J by 8 bases, with 5 bases of the junction left unmatched. This CDR3 spans 14 amino acids. The whole variable domain, filled in from reference TRBV7-9 and TRBJ1-4, reads DTGVSQNPRHKITKRGQNVTFRCDPISEHNRLYWYRQTLGQGPEFLTYFQNEAQLEKSRLLSDRFSAERPKGSFSTLEIQRTEQGDSAMYLCASSSDRGGEKLFFGSGTQLSVL.

In this sample, this clone turned up many times. The CDR3 goes on 3 residues after the read ends, and that part is filled in from the germline J gene. The chain is built from TRBV6-2 or TRBV6-3 and TRBJ1-5; D is ambiguous. The V end was cut by 2 bases, the J end by 7 bases, with 12 bases between. In germline, CDR1 is MNHEY, CDR2 SVGEGT. The CDR3 contains 14 residues. The CDR3 region is CASSYSPPLQPQHF. CDR3 DNA (partial): TGTGCCAGCAGTTACAGCCCCCCCCTCCAGCCC.

The sample holds many counts of this clone. The CDR3 is cut off 3 residues early in the read; its end comes from the germline J gene. This chain links TRBV7-3 with TRBJ2-1; 7 positions agree with TRBD2. V was clipped by 2 bases and J by 4 bases; unmatched bases: 8. CDR1 and CDR2 (germline): SGHTA, FQGTGA. The CDR3 is made up of 16 amino acids. The CDR3 sequence: CASSLGHGGEYNEQFF. The sequenced part of the CDR3 DNA is TGTGCCAGCAGCTTAGGTCATGGGGGGGAGTACAATGAG.

In its sample, this clone is medium-sized. The CDR3 bases that were read are TGCAGCGTTGAACCCAGGGACACCGGGGAG. It is translated as CSVEPRDTGE. The whole CDR3 sequence is CSVEPRDTGELFF. The chain carries TRBV29-1 and TRBJ2-2; possible D gene TRBD1, 5 bases. The read gets to within 3 residues of the CDR3 end, and the germline J gene fills in the rest. The germline V and J ends were trimmed by 2 bases and 3 bases, with 7 bases remaining between them. This CDR3 has 13 residues. The germline gives CDR1 SQVTM, CDR2 ANQGSEA.

This clone was counted at least ten times. The observed sequence ends 3 residues before the CDR3 terminus, with the missing tail filled in from the germline J gene. The rearrangement uses TRBV2 and TRBJ2-2; 10 bases match TRBD1. CDR1 SNHLY and CDR2 FYNNEI come from the germline V gene. This CDR3 is 14 amino acids long. The J segment lost 3 bases and the V segment lost 8 bases, leaving 3 bases of the junction unmatched. CDR3 DNA, as far as it was read: TGTGCCAGCGAGGACAGGGGGTACACCGGGGAG. Its translation: CASEDRGYTGE. The whole CDR3 reads CASEDRGYTGELFF.

For this clone: The CDR3 end is not reached by the read, which stops 3 residues before it; the germline J gene fills it in. This chain uses TRBV19 with TRBJ1-6; D gene uncertain. The V end was cut by 8 bases, the J end by 10 bases, with 21 bases between. Germline V lookup: CDR1 LNHDA, CDR2 SQIVND (reference sequence). The CDR3 totals 15 residues. Partial CDR3 DNA: TGTGCCAGTCGGGCCGCTAGGAGGCGGGAATCACCC. This gives the protein CASRAARRRESP. The full CDR3 protein is CASRAARRRESPLHF.

This clone showed up many times. The CDR3 end falls 3 residues outside the read, so it is completed with the germline J gene. This chain joins TRBV7-9 and TRBJ1-6; 7 bases align to TRBD1. This CDR3 comprises 14 residues. Trimming cost V 3 bases and J 6 bases; bases outside gene matches: 2. Germline CDR1 reads SEHNR; CDR2 reads FQNEAQ (reference sequence). This CDR3 reads CASSFRQGNSPLHF. The part of the CDR3 DNA that was read is TGTGCCAGCAGCTTCCGACAGGGTAATTCACCC.

This clone was detected many times. The CDR3 is cut off 3 residues early in the read; its end comes from the germline J gene. V is TRBV10-3 and J is TRBJ2-3; 7 bases map to TRBD2. This CDR3 comprises 13 residues. CDR1 and CDR2 (germline): ENHRY, SYGVKD. V lost 7 bases and J lost 1; bases outside the gene matches: 2. The sequenced part of the CDR3 DNA is TGTGCCATCACTGCGGGAGGCACAGATACG. Translation gives CAITAGGTDT. The full CDR3 reads CAITAGGTDTQYF.

A few counts support this clone. The read terminates 3 residues ahead of where the CDR3 ends, so the germline J gene completes it. The chain joins TRBV6-4 to TRBJ1-2; tentative D call: TRBD1 (5 bases). Deletions cut 2 bases from V and 4 bases from J, with 17 bases between. The germline V gene has CDR1 MRHNA and CDR2 SNTAGT. CDR3 length: 16 residues. The CDR3 protein is CASSDPRLGGGYGYTF. The sequenced part of the CDR3 DNA is TGTGCCAGCAGTGACCCCAGGTTGGGGGGTGGCTATGGC.

Turning to this clone: The read terminates 3 residues before the CDR3 end, so the remaining end is supplied by the germline J gene. The rearrangement joins TRBV20-1 to TRBJ1-4, with D unresolved. Germline loops: CDR1 DFQATT, CDR2 SNEGSKA (reference sequence). The CDR3 spans 14 residues. V shed 4 bases and J shed 0 bases, with 9 bases lying between them. This chain's CDR3 is CSATRGSTNEKLFF. The sequenced part of the CDR3 DNA is TGCAGTGCTACACGAGGGTCAACTAATGAAAAA.

This clone was recorded many times. The observed sequence ends 3 residues before the CDR3 terminus, with the missing tail filled in from the germline J gene. The genes are TRBV5-1 and TRBJ2-5, with 7 nucleotides matching TRBD1. Unmatched junction bases numbered 8, after V lost 1 base and J lost 5 bases. In germline, CDR1 is SGHRS, CDR2 YFSETQ. This CDR3 is 15 amino acids long. The CDR3 DNA, read in part, is TGCGCCAGCAGCTTGAGAGGGGGCTCGGGGGAGACC. Encoded protein: CASSLRGGSGET. Given in full, the CDR3 is CASSLRGGSGETQYF.

In this sample, this clone turned up many times. The read halts 3 residues ahead of the CDR3 end, with the missing end drawn from the germline J gene. This sequence joins TRBV10-3 and TRBJ2-7; D ambiguous. The CDR3 spans 12 residues. The V end lost 0 bases, the J end lost 5 bases, and 5 bases lay between the germline ends. CDR1 and CDR2 (germline): ENHRY, SYGVKD. The CDR3 bases that were read are TGTGCCATCAGTGAGTCGGTAGACGAG. Translated: CAISESVDE. The CDR3, in full, reads CAISESVDEQYF.

As for this clone: Sequencing ends 3 residues short of the CDR3 end; the germline J gene provides the rest. This sample includes further DNA sequences coding for the same CDR3. The chain uses TRBV7-6 and TRBJ2-7; TRBD2 matches 8 bases. The CDR3 has 15 residues. Unmatched junction bases numbered 11, after V lost 5 bases and J lost 5 bases. Per the germline V gene, CDR1 is SGHVS and CDR2 is FNYEAQ. CDR3 protein: CASSPGLASADEQYF. The sequenced part of the CDR3 DNA is TGTGCCAGCAGCCCCGGACTAGCCTCCGCTGACGAG.

This clone was observed many times. The read falls 3 residues short of the CDR3 end, and the missing part is taken from the germline J gene. The rearrangement joins TRBV19 to TRBJ2-3; 8 bases are a match to TRBD1. With V trimmed by 6 bases and J by 5 bases, 4 bases remained unmatched. The germline V gene has CDR1 LNHDA and CDR2 SQIVND (reference sequence). The CDR3 sequence is 13 residues long. This CDR3 reads CASSLQGEDTQYF. CDR3 DNA, as far as it was read: TGTGCCAGTAGCCTACAGGGGGAAGATACG.

The sample holds many counts of this clone. The CDR3 end is not reached by the read, which stops 3 residues before it; the germline J gene fills it in. V is TRBV7-2 and J is TRBJ2-2; D unresolved. The V gene's germline CDR1 is SGHTA and CDR2 FQGNSA. The CDR3 covers 14 residues. The V end lost 0 bases, the J end lost 5 bases, and 7 bases lay between the germline ends. The part of the CDR3 DNA that was read is TGTGCCAGCAGCTTAGCGCCAGAGACCGGGGAG. Translated: CASSLAPETGE. The CDR3, in full, reads CASSLAPETGELFF. Using reference TRBV7-2 and TRBJ2-2 for the parts outside the CDR3, the full variable domain is GAGVSQSPSNKVTEKGKDVELRCDPISGHTALYWYRQSLGQGLEFLIYFQGNSAPDKSGLPSDRFSAERTGGSVSTLTIQRTQQEDSAVYLCASSLAPETGELFFGEGSRLTVL.

As to this clone: Read data end 3 residues before the CDR3 end; the end is taken from the germline J gene. The V and J genes are TRBV5-3 and TRBJ2-7; 11 nucleotides align to TRBD2. TRBV5-3 is placed among ORFs of uncertain function. This CDR3 contains 15 residues. Germline trimming cut 4 bases from V and 6 bases from J; bases unmatched to any gene: 9. CDR3 in amino acids: CARSPPTSGSSEQYF. The DNA read from the CDR3 is TGTGCCAGAAGCCCACCTACTAGCGGGAGTAGCGAG.

Worth noting for this clone: The read comes to an end 3 residues before the CDR3 does, leaving the germline J gene to fill in the end. The chain recombines TRBV19 with TRBJ1-5; TRBD1 matches at 9 bases. This CDR3 has 14 residues. Germline V lookup: CDR1 LNHDA, CDR2 SQIVND (reference sequence). Germline trimming cut 8 bases from V and 5 bases from J; bases unmatched to any gene: 7. The CDR3 here is CASHPDRGYQPQHF. The CDR3 bases that were read are TGTGCCAGTCATCCGGACAGGGGATATCAGCCC. Supplemented by reference TRBV19 and TRBJ1-5, the full variable domain reads DGGITQSPKYLFRKEGQNVTLSCEQNLNHDAMYWYRQDPGQGLRLIYYSQIVNDFQKGDIAEGYSVSREKKESFPLTVTSAQKNPTAFYLCASHPDRGYQPQHFGDGTRLSIL.

This clone has just a few counts. The read finishes 3 residues shy of the CDR3 end, and the germline J gene is used to complete it. The same CDR3 is also encoded by other DNA sequences in this sample. J is TRBJ1-2 and V is TRBV18, with TRBD1 identical over 8 bases. This CDR3 has 16 residues. V was pared by 1 base and J by 7 bases, with 11 bases of the junction left unmatched. Germline V CDR1 and CDR2: KGHSH, LQKENI. The CDR3 sequence: CASSPRPGGASAGYTF. The CDR3 DNA, read in part, is TGTGCCAGCTCACCACGGCCAGGGGGCGCGTCGGCTGGC.

There are a few counts of this clone. The read stops 3 residues short of the end of the CDR3; the missing end is completed from the germline J gene. The chain is built from TRBV20-1 and TRBJ2-5, with a possible D match to TRBD2 (5 bases). Germline V gene lookup returns CDR1 DFQATT and CDR2 SNEGSKA (reference sequence). The CDR3 totals 15 residues. Deletions cut 0 bases from V and 4 bases from J, with 15 bases between. The CDR3 sequence: CSAREGFGAGETQYF. CDR3 bases read: TGCAGTGCTAGAGAGGGATTCGGCGCGGGAGAGACC.

Points on this clone: The CDR3 extends 3 residues past the end of the read, so its final part is completed from the germline J gene. The chain links TRBV7-9 to TRBJ1-5, with a tentative D call TRBD1 (6 bases). Between the trimmed V and J ends, which lost 3 bases and 3 bases, there was a span of 9 bases. CDR1 is SEHNR and CDR2 is FQNEAQ in the germline V gene (reference sequence). The CDR3 totals 14 residues. CDR3 amino acids: CASSFGQHNQPQHF. The sequenced part of the CDR3 DNA is TGTGCCAGCAGCTTCGGACAGCACAATCAGCCC.

This clone came up a few times. The CDR3 end falls 3 residues outside the read, so it is completed with the germline J gene. This sequence joins TRBV19 and TRBJ1-2; a possible D gene is TRBD1 (5 bases). The CDR3 has 13 residues. Germline V gives CDR1 LNHDA, CDR2 SQIVND (reference sequence). The ends were cut back, 5 bases at V and 6 bases at J, with 13 bases in the middle. The CDR3 DNA, read in part, is TGTGCCAGTAGTCCGGTGGGGCGCGATGGC. This gives the protein CASSPVGRDG. The full CDR3 reads CASSPVGRDGYTF.

This clone was seen many times. The read ends 3 residues early relative to the CDR3; the germline J gene fills the gap. The chain couples TRBV20-1 to TRBJ1-1; TRBD1 aligns across 12 bases. J gave up 5 bases and V 2 bases, and 9 bases lay outside the gene matches. The length of the CDR3 is 16 residues. Germline values: CDR1 DFQATT, CDR2 SNEGSKA (reference sequence). The CDR3 spells CSARSYGDRGLTEAFF. Incomplete CDR3 DNA: TGCAGTGCTAGATCTTACGGGGACAGGGGGCTTACTGAA.